What follows describes a single T cell receptor beta chain. Its specific antigen is unknown. No per-base quality is available; no much larger clone lies one base away. The sample's time point label, in plain terms: baseline before oral tofacitinib. Lesional scalp punch biopsies and peripheral blood were collected from alopecia areata patients. PBMCs were separated by density centrifugation and stained for CD3, CD4 and CD8, after which CD4+ and CD8+ T cells were sorted on a FACSAria. The data are from a study of CD8+ T cells in alopecia areata (dated by TCRdb to 2016 to 2018). Broadly, across the study: The treated patients took part in an open-label pilot trial in which moderate-to-severe alopecia areata was treated with oral tofacitinib at 5 to 10 mg twice daily. Patients stayed on tofacitinib for 6 to 18 months and then had 6 months of follow-up off drug so that delayed response and recurrence could be assessed. Human TCRbeta sequencing covered scalp tissue and sorted CD4+ and CD8+ peripheral blood T cells from patchy and totalis/universalis alopecia areata patients and healthy controls. TCRbeta CDR3 regions were amplified by immunoSEQ multiplex PCR with 35 Vbeta forward and 13 Jbeta reverse primers. Scalp clonality was compared among normal scalp (n=4), patchy alopecia areata scalp (n=8), and alopecia totalis/universalis scalp (n=8). Tofacitinib-treated patients had biopsies at baseline and at 4 and 24 weeks of treatment, with a later scalp biopsy in several patients. High-throughput TCRbeta sequencing was used to examine T cell clonal expansion in alopecia areata in both the C3H/HeJ mouse model and human patients. RNA was obtained with the PAXgene miRNA kit for fixed scalp, the miRNeasy kit for PBMCs, and the RNeasy kit for mouse skin.

Library method: the immunoSEQ multiplex PCR assay. To provide template for TCR sequencing, every sample had RNA extracted and reverse transcribed into cDNA. First-strand cDNA was synthesized with SuperScript III using a 2:1 mix of oligo-dT and random hexamers. A synthetic immune receptor repertoire was used to measure amplification bias, and any remaining bias was corrected computationally. The authors' pipeline ran thus. Raw reads were preprocessed to remove errors, and CDR3 was defined according to IMGT conventions as the region from the conserved cysteine to phenylalanine. To get clonality, Shannon entropy was normalized by log2 of the number of productive unique TCRs and the result was subtracted from 1. Whether each scalp clone was CD4 or CD8 was inferred by checking scalp TCRbeta sequences against the CD4 and CD8 repertoires from sorted blood. Here the immuneACCESS table is served through TCRdb, limited to in-frame sequences with V and J called. Missing clones are a known gap in these copies; in checked studies unresolved V genes cover under half, and the rest lacks a known reason. V and J calls and clone size come straight from that table; D and trimming were deduced from the DNA. Across this sample there are about 170,000 clones, with 65% to 75% seen only once. Around 10% of the sample is taken by the ten largest.

Broad study findings and their caveats: Unlike mouse skin, where gammadelta T cells dominate, normal human skin contains resident alphabeta T cells that get sequenced too, which complicates analysis of the scalp TCR repertoire. Lesional scalp, especially in alopecia totalis/universalis, showed higher clonality and more expanded CD8+ clones than normal scalp, suggesting antigenic drive. TCR sequences shared between patients were less clear than in mice, possibly partly because of HLA diversity in the patient population.

CDR1 and CDR2 are drawn from the germline V gene (reference sequence): MNHEY, SMNVEV. Deletion took 4 bases off V and 2 bases off J, with a span of 4 bases between the germline ends. The CDR3 has 12 amino acids, counting the end cysteine and phenylalanine. This entry keeps only the CDR3 DNA: 36 bases, framed from base 1. The chain couples TRBV27 to TRBJ2-3, with the D segment identity uncertain. The sequence came from a human donor with alopecia areata. The material was CD8+ T cells sorted from blood, obtained at week 0. Here is the DNA: TGTGCCAGCAGTTCCTACACAGATACGCAGTATTTT. Its translation is CASSSYTDTQYF.